This T cell receptor (beta chain) was sequenced during a study of blood T cells in healthy people across ages (dated by TCRdb to 2014 to 2015). A note on the overall study: In model experiments, template switching captured about one uniquely barcoded TCR beta cDNA molecule for every two T cells. To track age-related changes in TCR beta repertoire diversity, the study relied on deep sequencing normalized with unique cDNA molecular identifiers. The donors were divided into four age groups: young (average approximately 17 years), middle-aged (approximately 42), aged (approximately 62) and long-lived (around 80). Donors of different ages were randomly distributed across sequencing lanes to avoid experimental bias. The study analyzed two additional independent replicas of 1 million unique cDNA reads from the same blood draw for two donors, one aged 18 to 30 and one aged 80 or older. Overall study outcomes, separate from this receptor: Because the CMV infection status of the donors was unknown, age-related changes in expanded clonotypes may potentially have been confounded. Bulk unsorted PBMC profiling prevented conclusive comparison of naive and antigen-experienced compartments. Observed TCR beta diversity correlated strongly with the percentage of naive T cells measured by flow cytometry. As age increased, observed TCR beta diversity per million T cells dropped in a roughly linear way, and a significant reduction was already evident by age about 40. Estimates of total diversity based on one million sequenced T cells were regarded as lower bounds and as underestimates. The long-lived group showed more naive CD4+ T cells, fewer expanded clones and increased TCR diversity than the aged group, suggesting age selection.

The library came from 5' RACE. Sequenced on an Illumina HiSeq 2500. A second PCR of roughly 7 to 11 cycles was performed with a sample-barcoded 5' primer and a J-beta primer mix. A template-switch 5' adaptor carrying 12 random nucleotides introduced a unique molecular identifier onto each TCR beta cDNA molecule. At least 2.5 million CDR3-containing paired-end reads were obtained from each sample. All of the RNA was converted into first-strand cDNA using the Mint cDNA synthesis kit, with a TRBC-specific oligonucleotide serving as the primer. Following uracil-DNA glycosylase treatment, all cDNA underwent a first 18-cycle PCR with the universal primers M1SS and BC2_uni_R. On the authors' methods: Each sample was normalized by randomly selecting 1 million high-quality reads, each carrying a distinct molecular identifier. Instead of being binned into consensus sequences, reads that shared molecular identifiers were thrown out. MiTCR, run with a Q25 quality threshold and the strictest error-elimination algorithm, handled CDR3 identification, clonotype clustering and error correction. A nonparametric unseen species model with Euler transformation was used to estimate a lower bound on total TCR beta diversity. The public reads were reanalyzed by TCRdb: fastp trimming at Q25, MiXCR alignment, in-frame beta chains only. One record per CDR3 amino acid sequence lists the most common genes and DNA. V and J calls and clone size were set by TCRdb, not the authors. Within this sample are hundreds of thousands of distinct CDR3 sequences, with roughly two fifths of them counted one time only. The ten largest clonotypes hold 25% to 30% of the sample.

The germline V gene gives CDR1 as SGHAT and CDR2 as FQNNGV. The CDR3 measures 17 amino acids from cysteine to phenylalanine. Only the CDR3 DNA is retained, 51 bases long and in frame from the first base. Relative to germline, V is 3 bases shorter and J is 2 bases shorter, with 18 bases between their ends. Systemically healthy Caucasian individuals from Russia, around 38 in total and aged about 6 to 100 years, were included as donors. Roughly 10 milliliters of peripheral blood were collected from each donor into EDTA-treated Vacutainer tubes. Ficoll-Paque density-gradient centrifugation was used to isolate PBMCs, with at least 6.5 million per sample. Total RNA, at least 5 micrograms per sample, was extracted from PBMCs with Trizol reagent. For every donor, flow cytometry on a PBMC aliquot measured the percentage of naive CD45RAhigh/CD27high T cells. Ten or more counts support this clonotype. Its antigen has not been determined. Within one base of it there is no much larger clone, and no base qualities were kept.

This clonotype was sampled from a man at least 80 years old in good health. Recombination linked TRBV11-2 to TRBJ2-3; the D gene is perhaps TRBD2, on 5 matching bases. Sequences were obtained from blood. The DNA reads TGTGCCAGCAGCTTGAATCCCCTAGGGAGCGCCACAGATACGCAGTATTTT. Its amino acids are CASSLNPLGSATDTQYF. The CDR3 plus the reference TRBV11-2 and TRBJ2-3 genes for the other parts give the full variable domain: EAGVAQSPRYKIIEKRQSVAFWCNPISGHATLYWYQQILGQGPKLLIQFQNNGVVDDSQLPKDRFSAERLKGVDSTLKIQPAKLEDSAVYLCASSLNPLGSATDTQYFGPGTRLTVL.